This TCR beta chain was profiled in a study of T-cell memory formation after mild COVID-19. Unmatched junction bases numbered 4, after V lost 6 bases and J lost 0 bases. CDR1 and CDR2 (germline): MNHEY, SVGEGT. The CDR3 runs to 14 residues. A single record per CDR3 protein comes from TCRdb applying MiXCR to the 5' RACE reads. The sample has 55,000 to 75,000 distinct CDR3 sequences, 28% seen once. The chain carries TRBV6-2 or TRBV6-3 and TRBJ1-2; TRBD1 matches 7 bases. The sequence was obtained from a man younger than 35 who had mild COVID-19 (a few samples of this study predate the infection). Cell type and time point are not known. The sequenced sample was PBMCs or a T cell subset sorted from them (not recorded which). The CDR3 bases are TGTGCCAGCAGACTCGACAGGGCTAACTATGGCTACACCTTC. It translates to CASRLDRANYGYTF.